This T cell receptor beta chain derives from a study of T cell responses to AZD1222 COVID-19 vaccine listed by TCRdb under 2021. With regard to the full study: A total of just over 230 trial participants underwent TCR sequencing, of whom some 210 received two doses of AZD1222 and some 25 received two doses of the MenACWY control vaccine. Trial participants were enrolled by age into subgroups of 18-55, 56-69 and 70-plus years, and around 150, 28 and 57 TCR-sequenced participants, respectively, were included in these subgroups.

Between the V and J ends, shortened by 6 bases and 10 bases respectively, the junction contains 22 bases. CDR1 LNHDA and CDR2 SQIVND were looked up in the germline V gene (reference sequence). Inclusive of the bounding cysteine and phenylalanine, the CDR3 is 15 residues long. Only the CDR3 region is kept as DNA, spanning 45 bases read in frame from base 1. About this clone itself: The antigen it recognizes is unknown. No quality values exist for individual bases; no much larger clone is one base distant.

What the authors observed across the whole study: Most participants were white British and females outnumbered males, and the authors suggested that clonal diversity may have been underestimated. Nearly half of unique spike-specific TCRs reportedly recognized epitopes outside regions mutated in the B.1.351 and B.1.1.7 variants. No day 14 peak-response samples were available, so repertoires were characterized only after the peak T cell response. Vaccine-associated CD4 TCRs spanned the whole spike protein, with dominant responses in regions 160-218 and 743-854. The 56-69-year group was small, and its depth increase did not reach significance, likely because of low power. Conclusions about previously exposed vaccinees are limited because only 6 or 7 AZD1222 recipients were SARS-CoV-2 seropositive at baseline. After two AZD1222 doses, both the breadth and the depth of spike-specific TCRs were significantly higher than at day 0 and than in MenACWY recipients.

The CDR3 regions of human TCRbeta chains were subjected to immunosequencing. On the study's bioinformatics: Repertoire TCRs were checked for matches against a reference library of SARS-CoV-2-specific TCRs that had been generated using the MIRA antigen-specificity platform. Breadth was defined as the fraction of unique TCRs that were SARS-CoV-2-associated. Depth was defined as the fraction of total T cells that were SARS-CoV-2-associated. Each spike-specific TCR was assigned to its reactive spike region and to a CD4 or CD8 class using the MIRA data. Log10-transformed breadth and depth values were compared by one-way ANOVA with Sidak's multiple comparisons tests. Here the immuneACCESS table is served through TCRdb, limited to in-frame sequences with V and J called. Missing clones are a known gap in these copies; in checked studies unresolved V genes cover under half, and the rest lacks a known reason. That table furnishes V, J and clone size, whereas the DNA furnished D and trimming. Here the sample has roughly 120,000 clones; approximately 85% occur a single time. Of the sample, roughly 4.4% is held by the ten largest clones.

The time point label corresponds to: about 28 days (+/-7) after the second vaccine dose. AZD1222 recipients whose second dose came at about 4 weeks and those whose second dose came at about 12 weeks were combined into one group, since spike-specific TCR depth and breadth did not differ between the two schedules. The vaccinee samples were drawn from two UK trials, COV001 and COV002, one of which was a single-blind randomized controlled phase 2/3 trial testing AZD1222 (ChAdOx1 nCoV-19) in healthy adults. For TCRbeta chain sequencing, PBMC samples were collected from trial participants at day 0 and at day 28 after the second dose.

The material was peripheral blood, obtained 28 days after the second AZD1222 dose. The V gene is TRBV19 and the J gene is TRBJ2-1, with the D call tentatively TRBD1 or TRBD2, each fitting 5 bases. The clonotype comes from an adult who received the AZD1222 COVID-19 vaccine. The nucleotides read TGTGCCAGTAGAACCACCTGGGACGGTCAAGGGGAGCAGTTCTTC. Its protein product is CASRTTWDGQGEQFF.